Sequencing of this TCR beta chain was carried out in a study of blood T cell repertoires in COVID-19. Study as a whole: In each case, the material was cDNA or gDNA derived from T cells, B-cell-depleted T cells, or PBMCs.

Assay used: immunoSEQ multiplex PCR; TCRdb lists only in-frame clones, some missing. The sample has approximately 90,000 clones, about 85% seen once. Sequenced material: peripheral blood. The TCR was taken from a man aged 55-75 years with acute or convalescent COVID-19.

The CDR3 loop is CASSRDKSEQYF. CDR3 nucleotides: TGTGCCAGCAGCCGGGACAAAAGCGAGCAGTACTTC. The chain is built from TRBV3-1 (or the pseudogene TRBV3-2) and TRBJ2-7, with D perhaps matching TRBD1 (6 bases). This CDR3 region has 12 residues. V lost 4 bases to trimming and J lost 6 bases, with 10 bases between them. Germline CDR1 is LGHDT and CDR2 is YNNKEL (reference sequence).